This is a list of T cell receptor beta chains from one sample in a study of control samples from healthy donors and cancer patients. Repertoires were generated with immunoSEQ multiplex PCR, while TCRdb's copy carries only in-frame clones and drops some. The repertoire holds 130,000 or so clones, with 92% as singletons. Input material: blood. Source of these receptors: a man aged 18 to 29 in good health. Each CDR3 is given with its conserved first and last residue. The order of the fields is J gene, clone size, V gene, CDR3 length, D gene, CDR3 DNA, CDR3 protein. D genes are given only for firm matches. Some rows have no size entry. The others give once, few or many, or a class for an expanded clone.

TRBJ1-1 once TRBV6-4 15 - TGTGCCAGCAGTCCTCAAGGGGGGCTCGGCACTGAAGCTTTCTTT CASSPQGGLGTEAFF
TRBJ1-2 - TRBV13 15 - TGTGCCAGCAGCTTACTAGGGAATTTACAATATGGCTACACCTTC CASSLLGNLQYGYTF
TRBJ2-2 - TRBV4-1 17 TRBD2 TGCGCCAGCAGCCAAGATGGTTCCGGGGGAGGGGCCGGGGAGCTGTTTTTT CASSQDGSGGGAGELFF
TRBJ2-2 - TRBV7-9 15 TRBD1 TGTGCCAGCAGCTACAGGGGGCTAGGGACCGGGGAGCTGTTTTTT CASSYRGLGTGELFF
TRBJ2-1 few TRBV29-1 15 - TGCAGCGTTGCCGGGGAAGGGGTTTCCTACAATGAGCAGTTCTTC CSVAGEGVSYNEQFF
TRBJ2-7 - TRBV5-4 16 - TGTGCCAGCAGCTCCAGCGGGACACTTGGTGGATCCGAGCAGTACTTC CASSSSGTLGGSEQYF
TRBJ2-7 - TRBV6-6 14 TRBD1 TGTGCCAGCAGTTACCGGGACAGGGTTCGCGAGCAGTACTTC CASSYRDRVREQYF
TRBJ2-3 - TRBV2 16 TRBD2 TGTGCCAGCAGAGGGGTAGCGGGGGGGCCACAAGATACGCAGTATTTT CASRGVAGGPQDTQYF
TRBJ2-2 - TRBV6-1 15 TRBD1 TGTGCCAGCAGTGAAGTGCGACAGGGGGGCGGGGAGCTGTTTTTT CASSEVRQGGGELFF
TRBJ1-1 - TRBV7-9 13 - TGTGCCAGCAGCTTATTCCAGAACACTGAAGCTTTCTTT CASSLFQNTEAFF
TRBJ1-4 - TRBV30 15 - TGTGCCTGGAGTCTTTCCGGGACATCACATGAAAAACTGTTTTTT CAWSLSGTSHEKLFF
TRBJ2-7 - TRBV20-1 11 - TGCAGTGCTAGGTCCGGCTACGAGCAGTACTTC CSARSGYEQYF
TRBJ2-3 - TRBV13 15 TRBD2 TGTGCCAGCAGCTCAGGGACTAGTTATACAGATACGCAGTATTTT CASSSGTSYTDTQYF
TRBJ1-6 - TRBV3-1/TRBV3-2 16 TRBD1 TGTGCCAGCAGCCTCCGACAGGGGGTCAGTAATTCACCCCTCCACTTT CASSLRQGVSNSPLHF
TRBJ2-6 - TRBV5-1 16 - TGCGCCAGCACAGGGAAGGTGACCTCTGGGGCCAACGTCCTGACTTTC CASTGKVTSGANVLTF
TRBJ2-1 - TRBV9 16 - TGTGCCAGCAGCCCCCCGGGCCACCCCCTTATAGGGGAGCAGTTCTTC CASSPPGHPLIGEQFF
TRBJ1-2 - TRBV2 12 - TGTGCCAGCCAGATGGCTAACTATGGCTACACCTTC CASQMANYGYTF
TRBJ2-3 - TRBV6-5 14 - TGTGCCAGCAGTATCGGACTGCTCACAGATACGCAGTATTTT CASSIGLLTDTQYF
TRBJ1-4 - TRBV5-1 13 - TGCGCCAGCAGCTATCCCCCGGATGAAAAACTGTTTTTT CASSYPPDEKLFF
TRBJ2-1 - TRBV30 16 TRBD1 TGTGCCTATGACAGGGGCCAAGGGGTCTCCGCCCCTGAGCAGTTCTTC CAYDRGQGVSAPEQFF
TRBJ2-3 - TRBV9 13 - TGTGCCAGCAGCGTTAGGGTCACAGATACGCAGTATTTT CASSVRVTDTQYF
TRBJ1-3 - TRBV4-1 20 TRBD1 TGCGCCAGCAGCCTCAAGTATCCGGGACAGTCCATCAGCTCTGGAAACACCATATATTTT CASSLKYPGQSISSGNTIYF